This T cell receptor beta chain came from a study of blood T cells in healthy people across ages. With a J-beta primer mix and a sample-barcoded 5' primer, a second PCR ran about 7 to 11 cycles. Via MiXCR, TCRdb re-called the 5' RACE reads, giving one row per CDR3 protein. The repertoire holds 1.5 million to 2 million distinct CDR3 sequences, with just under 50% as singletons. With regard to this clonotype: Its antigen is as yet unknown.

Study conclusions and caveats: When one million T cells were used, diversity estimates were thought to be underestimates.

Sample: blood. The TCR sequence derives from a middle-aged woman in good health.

CDR3 nucleotides: TGCGCCAGCAGCTCGGCACCGATGACCACAGATACGCAGTATTTT. Its protein is CASSSAPMTTDTQYF. The V call is TRBV5-1, the J call TRBJ2-3, with D uncertain. In germline, CDR1 is SGHRS, CDR2 YFSETQ. Trimming shortened V by 3 bases and J by 2 bases, and 13 bases separated the two germline ends. This CDR3 spans 15 amino acids.